A single sample gave rise to the 5 T cell receptor beta chains below, sequenced in a study of monozygotic twins with inflammatory bowel disease. Using the 5' RACE reads, TCRdb records one entry per CDR3 protein without DNA. In all, the sample yields some 99,000 distinct CDR3 sequences. Sequencing used blood. The receptors stem from a human donor with ulcerative colitis or Crohn's disease, or a healthy co-twin of an affected twin (not recorded which).

V usage is TRBV27 and J usage is TRBJ2-7; TCRdb's D gene call, TRBD2, goes unchecked for lack of DNA. The CDR3 runs 15 residues. Germline V gene lookup returns CDR1 MNHEY and CDR2 SMNVEV (reference sequence). The CDR3 reads CASSLERTSIYEQYF.

This chain uses TRBV5-1 with TRBJ1-4. CDR3 size: 17 residues. CDR1 is SGHRS, CDR2 YFSETQ, per germline. CDR3 protein: CASSLFSRTATNEKLFF.

The V gene is TRBV11-1, the J gene TRBJ2-7; checking the TCRdb D call of TRBD1 is not possible without DNA. This CDR3 comprises 15 residues. Germline loops: CDR1 SGHAT, CDR2 FQDESV (reference sequence). The CDR3 protein is CASSLNGQGIYEQYF.

J is TRBJ1-1 and V is TRBV12-3 or TRBV12-4; the TCRdb call, TRBD1, lacks DNA for checking. The CDR3 loop spans 15 amino acids. The CDR3 region is CASSLGPGLSTEAFF.

This chain joins TRBV20-1 and TRBJ2-3; checking the TCRdb D call of TRBD1 is not possible without DNA. The CDR3 is 15 amino acids. Germline V gene data show CDR1 as DFQATT and CDR2 as SNEGSKA (reference sequence). The CDR3 sequence is CSARIPGTSTDTQYF.